This T cell receptor (beta chain) is drawn from a study of brain T cells in children with intractable seizures. Turning to this clone: As yet, its antigen is unknown.

CDR1 and CDR2 (germline): SEHNR, FQNEAQ (reference sequence). The CDR3 loop spans 16 amino acids. V shed 0 bases and J shed 7 bases, with 16 bases lying between them. Notes on the study in general: Patients' HCMV serostatus was unknown; virus specificity rests on CDR3 similarity alone.

Only in-frame clones appear in the TCRdb table, and some are missing; sequencing was by immunoSEQ multiplex PCR. The sample holds about 80,000 clones, about 93% seen once. The chain recombines TRBV7-9 with TRBJ2-1, with D possibly being TRBD1 or TRBD2 (6 bases each). This material consisted of peripheral blood, taken at surgery. This TCR was sampled from a girl aged 2 to 9 with Rasmussen encephalitis and intractable seizures. The DNA for the CDR3 is TGTGCCAGCAGCTTAGCGCAACCGGGGGCACTTAATGAGCAGTTCTTC. Its protein is CASSLAQPGALNEQFF. The whole variable domain, remainder taken from reference TRBV7-9 and TRBJ2-1, is DTGVSQNPRHKITKRGQNVTFRCDPISEHNRLYWYRQTLGQGPEFLTYFQNEAQLEKSRLLSDRFSAERPKGSFSTLEIQRTEQGDSAMYLCASSLAQPGALNEQFFGPGTRLTVL.